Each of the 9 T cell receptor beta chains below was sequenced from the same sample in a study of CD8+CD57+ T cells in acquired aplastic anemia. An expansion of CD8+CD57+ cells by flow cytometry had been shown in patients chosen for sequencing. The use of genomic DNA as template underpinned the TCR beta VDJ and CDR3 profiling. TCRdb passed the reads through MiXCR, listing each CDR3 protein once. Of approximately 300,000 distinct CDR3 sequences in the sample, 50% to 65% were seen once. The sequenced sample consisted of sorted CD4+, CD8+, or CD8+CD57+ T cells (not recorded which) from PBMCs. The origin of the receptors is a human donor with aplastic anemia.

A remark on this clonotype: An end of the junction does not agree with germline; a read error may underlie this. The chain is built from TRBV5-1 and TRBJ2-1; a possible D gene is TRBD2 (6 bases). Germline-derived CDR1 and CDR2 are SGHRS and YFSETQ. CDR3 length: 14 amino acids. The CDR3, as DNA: TGTGCCAGCAGCGGCAACGCGGGGTACAATGAGCAGTTCTTC. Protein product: CASSGNAGYNEQFF.

This CDR3 is CASSEESDTQYF. In nucleotides, the CDR3 is TGCGCCAGCAGTGAGGAGTCAGATACGCAGTATTTT. The chain is built from TRBV10-2 and TRBJ2-3; D not resolved. Trimming took 2 bases from V and 4 from J, leaving 4 bases between them. The CDR3 spans 12 residues. From germline, CDR1 is WSHSY and CDR2 SAAADI.

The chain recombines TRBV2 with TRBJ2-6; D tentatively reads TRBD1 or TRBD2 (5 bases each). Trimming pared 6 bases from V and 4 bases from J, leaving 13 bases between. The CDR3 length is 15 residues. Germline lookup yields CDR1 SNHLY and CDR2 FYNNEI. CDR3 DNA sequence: TGTGCCAGCAGGGATGATGGGACCGGGGCCAACGTCCTGACTTTC. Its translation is CASRDDGTGANVLTF. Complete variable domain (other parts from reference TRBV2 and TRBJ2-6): EPEVTQTPSHQVTQMGQEVILRCVPISNHLYFYWYRQILGQKVEFLVSFYNNEISEKSEIFDDQFSVERPDGSNFTLKIRSTKLEDSAMYFCASRDDGTGANVLTFGAGSRLTVL.

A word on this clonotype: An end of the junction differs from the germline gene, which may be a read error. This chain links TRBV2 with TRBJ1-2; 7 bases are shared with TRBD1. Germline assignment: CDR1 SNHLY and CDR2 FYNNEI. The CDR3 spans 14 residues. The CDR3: CASTTGFGNYGYIF. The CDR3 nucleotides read TGTGCCAGCACGACAGGGTTTGGGAACTATGGCTACATCTTC.

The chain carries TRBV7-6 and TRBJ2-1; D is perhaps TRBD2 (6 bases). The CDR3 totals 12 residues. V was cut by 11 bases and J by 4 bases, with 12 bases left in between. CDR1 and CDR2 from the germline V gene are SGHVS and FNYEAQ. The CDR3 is CAWRDGYNEQFF. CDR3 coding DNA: TGTGCCTGGAGGGACGGATACAATGAGCAGTTCTTC.

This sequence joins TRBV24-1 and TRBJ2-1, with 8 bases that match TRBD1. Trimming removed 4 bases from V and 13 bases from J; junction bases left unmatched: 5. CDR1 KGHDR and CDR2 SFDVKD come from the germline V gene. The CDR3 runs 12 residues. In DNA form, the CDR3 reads TGTGCCACCAGTGACCCCGGGACAGGTCAGTTCTTC. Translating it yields CATSDPGTGQFF.

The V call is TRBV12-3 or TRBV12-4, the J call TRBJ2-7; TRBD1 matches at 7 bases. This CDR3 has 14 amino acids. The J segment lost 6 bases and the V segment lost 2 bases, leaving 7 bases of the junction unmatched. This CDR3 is CASSLSRGFIEQYF. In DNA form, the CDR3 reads TGTGCCAGCAGTTTAAGCAGGGGGTTTATCGAGCAGTACTTC.

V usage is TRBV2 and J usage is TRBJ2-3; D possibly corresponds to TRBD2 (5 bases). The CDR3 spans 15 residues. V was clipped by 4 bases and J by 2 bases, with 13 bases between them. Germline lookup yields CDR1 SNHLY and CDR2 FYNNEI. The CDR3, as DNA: TGTGCCAGCAGTGCGGGGAATACTATCACAGATACGCAGTATTTT. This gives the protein CASSAGNTITDTQYF. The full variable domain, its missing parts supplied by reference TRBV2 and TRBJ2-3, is EPEVTQTPSHQVTQMGQEVILRCVPISNHLYFYWYRQILGQKVEFLVSFYNNEISEKSEIFDDQFSVERPDGSNFTLKIRSTKLEDSAMYFCASSAGNTITDTQYFGPGTRLTVL.

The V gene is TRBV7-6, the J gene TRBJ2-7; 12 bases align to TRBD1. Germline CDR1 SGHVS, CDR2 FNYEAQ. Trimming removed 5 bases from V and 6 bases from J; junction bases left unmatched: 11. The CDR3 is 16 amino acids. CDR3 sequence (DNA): TGTGCCAGCAGCCCGACGTGGGGACAGGGGGCCTGCGAGCAGTACTTC. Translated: CASSPTWGQGACEQYF.